These T cell receptor beta chains were read from a single sample in a study of CD8 T cells in ankylosing spondylitis. In TCRdb, the 5' RACE reads were re-called with MiXCR into one record per CDR3 protein. The repertoire holds about 210,000 distinct CDR3 sequences, with more than 5.5% as singletons. Input material: blood, either unsorted or a sorted T cell fraction (not recorded which). Receptor source: a male donor with ankylosing spondylitis. The CDR3 runs from the conserved cysteine through the conserved F or W. Fields, in order: D gene, V gene, J gene, clone size, CDR3 DNA, CDR3 protein. A D gene is named only where the DNA matches it firmly. Size is stated for part of the rows, as once, few or many counts, or as a class when the clone is expanded.

TRBD1	TRBV7-9	TRBJ1-2	many	TGTGCCAGCAGCCGCGGTGCAGGGGGCTTCATTGATGGCTACACCTTC	CASSRGAGGFIDGYTF
-	TRBV12-3/TRBV12-4	TRBJ2-7	many	TGTGCCAGCAATCCGGGCGGGGTCGGCTACGAGCAGTACTTC	CASNPGGVGYEQYF
-	TRBV20-1	TRBJ1-6	many	TGCAGTGCTAGAGATGTCTCGGGGGACGGGAATTCACCCCTCCACTTT	CSARDVSGDGNSPLHF
TRBD1	TRBV7-9	TRBJ2-1	-	TGTGCCACCCAGGGGGCGAGTGAGCAGTTCTTC	CATQGASEQFF
TRBD2	TRBV29-1	TRBJ2-1	many	TGCAGCGTTCGGCCGGGACTAGCGATTACCTACAATGAGCAGTTCTTC	CSVRPGLAITYNEQFF
-	TRBV7-6	TRBJ2-2	few	TGTGCCAGCAGCTCAAAGGGGACTTCGTCCGGGGAGCTGTTTTTT	CASSSKGTSSGELFF
-	TRBV20-1	TRBJ1-1	many	TGCAGTGCTATGACAGGTCACACTGAAGCTTTCTTT	CSAMTGHTEAFF
TRBD2	TRBV12-3/TRBV12-4	TRBJ2-1	many	TGTGCCAGCAGCGAAACTAGCGGGGGGGTTAGCTCCTACAATGAGCAGTTCTTC	CASSETSGGVSSYNEQFF
TRBD2	TRBV7-6	TRBJ2-2	many	TGTGCCAGCAGCTTACGGACTAGCACCGGGGAGCTGTTTTTT	CASSLRTSTGELFF
-	TRBV6-5	TRBJ1-2	many	TGTGCCAGCAGTTACTCAGAGGGCTCCCTTTTGGGCTACACCTTC	CASSYSEGSLLGYTF
-	TRBV2	TRBJ2-1	few	TGTGCCAGCAGTGAACTCGTGGGTGAGCAGTTCTTC	CASSELVGEQFF
TRBD2	TRBV27	TRBJ2-2	many	TGTGCCAGCAGGATAGCGGGAGGGCCGGCCGGGGAGCTGTTTTTT	CASRIAGGPAGELFF
TRBD2	TRBV7-9	TRBJ2-1	many	TGTGCCAGCAGCTACGACCGACTAGCGGGAGATGAGCAGTTCTTC	CASSYDRLAGDEQFF
TRBD1	TRBV4-3	TRBJ1-1	many	TGCGCCAGCAGCCCTGGGACAGCTACGAACACTGAAGCTTTCTTT	CASSPGTATNTEAFF
TRBD1	TRBV9	TRBJ1-2	many	TGTGCCAGCAGCGCGGGACAGGGATTAATTGGCTACACCTTC	CASSAGQGLIGYTF
-	TRBV6-5	TRBJ2-1	-	TGTGCCAGCAGTTACTTGGCAGGGGACAATGAGCAGTTCTTC	CASSYLAGDNEQFF
TRBD2	TRBV7-6	TRBJ2-5	few	TGTGCCAGCAGCTTTATAGCGGGGGGGCCCGGAGAGACCCAGTACTTC	CASSFIAGGPGETQYF
-	TRBV7-9	TRBJ1-4	many	TGTGCCAGCAGTGCCGACAGTGAAAAACTGTTTTTT	CASSADSEKLFF
TRBD2	TRBV6-2/TRBV6-3	TRBJ2-1	-	TGTGCCAGCAGTACCTCCCTGGGACTAGCGGGAGGTGGAGATGAGCAGTTCTTC	CASSTSLGLAGGGDEQFF
TRBD1	TRBV20-1	TRBJ2-2	many	TGCAGTGCAAGACAGGGACCCTACACCGGGGAGCTGTTTTTT	CSARQGPYTGELFF
TRBD1	TRBV7-8	TRBJ2-5	many	TGTGCCAGCAGCTTAGCGCGGGACAGGGGCCAAGAGACCCAGTACTTC	CASSLARDRGQETQYF
-	TRBV5-1	TRBJ2-1	many	TGCGCCAGCAGCCGGATCGACAATGAGCAGTTCTTC	CASSRIDNEQFF
-	TRBV7-9	TRBJ2-1	many	TGTGCCAGCAGCTTGGGTTCAGCCCTGAATGAGCAGTTCTTC	CASSLGSALNEQFF
TRBD1	TRBV4-3	TRBJ2-7	many	TGCGCCAGCAGCCAAGGACAGGGGCTTACCTACGAGCAGTACTTC	CASSQGQGLTYEQYF
TRBD1	TRBV20-1	TRBJ2-5	many	TGCAGTGCTAGCACCCTAAAGGACAGGAATCAAGAGACCCAGTACTTC	CSASTLKDRNQETQYF
-	TRBV27	TRBJ2-7	many	TGTGCCAGCAGCCTATCGTGGGGGCGCTACGAGCAGTACTTC	CASSLSWGRYEQYF
-	TRBV20-1	TRBJ2-7	many	TGCAGTGCTAGACCTGGACACCACTACGAGCAGTACTTC	CSARPGHHYEQYF
-	TRBV5-1	TRBJ1-1	many	TGCGCCAGCAGCACCCGCGGGGGGGGTAGCACTGAAGCTTTCTTT	CASSTRGGGSTEAFF
TRBD1	TRBV11-2	TRBJ2-6	many	TGTGCCAGCAGCCCGGGACAGGGTGAATTGGGATATGGGGCCAACGTCCTGACTTTC	CASSPGQGELGYGANVLTF
-	TRBV20-1	TRBJ1-1	few	TGCAGTGCTAGAGATGACGAAGCTTTCTTT	CSARDDEAFF
-	TRBV6-5	TRBJ2-1	-	TGTGCCAGCAGTTACAGGGGCGATGAGCAGTTCTTC	CASSYRGDEQFF